The following is a T cell receptor (beta chain) sequence with its context. The assay was immunoSEQ multiplex PCR, and TCRdb's table has in-frame clones only and misses some. The table has about 51,000 clones, around 94% seen once. This entry comes from a study of T cell changes during pregnancy in multiple sclerosis. Trimming stripped 7 bases from V and 2 bases from J, with 11 bases between. Looked up from germline, CDR1 is MGHDK and CDR2 is SYGVNS. The CDR3 contains 14 residues. The receptor was derived from a female donor with multiple sclerosis, enrolled in a pregnancy study. The material sequenced was CD4+ T cells from peripheral blood mononuclear cells, taken in the second trimester of pregnancy. The chain recombines TRBV25-1 with TRBJ2-2, with D possibly matching TRBD1 (6 bases). CDR3 coding DNA: TGTGCCAGCAATGCAGGGGAAAACACCGGGGAGCTGTTTTTT. It is translated as CASNAGENTGELFF. Using reference TRBV25-1 and TRBJ2-2 for the parts outside the CDR3, the full variable domain is EADIYQTPRYLVIGTGKKITLECSQTMGHDKMYWYQQDPGMELHLIHYSYGVNSTEKGDLSSESTVSRIRTEHFPLTLESARPSHTSQYLCASNAGENTGELFFGEGSRLTVL.